Detailed here is one T cell receptor beta chain. The sample belongs to a study of shared clonotypes between healthy human individuals. Assay used: immunoSEQ multiplex PCR; TCRdb lists only in-frame clones, some missing. The table records about 2.1 million clones, just over 90% of them present only once. Looked up from germline, CDR1 is SEHNR and CDR2 is FQNEAQ (reference sequence). The CDR3 length is 15 residues. J lost 4 bases, V lost 5 bases, and 6 bases had no gene match. Naive CD8 cells comprised CD45RO-negative, CCR7-positively selected cells, excluding terminally differentiated effector memory CD45RA+ cells. Donors comprised healthy HIV-negative adults lacking recent acute infections or vaccinations.

The source of this sequence is a man younger than 35 in good health. Some clones in this sample may be carry-over from other donors' samples. The sequenced material came from naive CD8+ T cells from PBMCs. The genes are TRBV7-9 and TRBJ2-1, with TRBD1 identical over 9 bases. The CDR3 DNA is TGTGCCAGCAGCGATACAGGGACAGGGTACAATGAGCAGTTCTTC. The encoded protein is CASSDTGTGYNEQFF. Using reference TRBV7-9 and TRBJ2-1 for the parts outside the CDR3, the full variable domain is DTGVSQNPRHKITKRGQNVTFRCDPISEHNRLYWYRQTLGQGPEFLTYFQNEAQLEKSRLLSDRFSAERPKGSFSTLEIQRTEQGDSAMYLCASSDTGTGYNEQFFGPGTRLTVL.